The clone carrying this TCR beta chain was picked up many times. Its antigen is undetermined. This sample stems from a study of identical twins. General study results and limits: Fewer insertions marked abundant cord blood beta clonotypes; young adult naive trended weakly, memory not at all.

TCRdb called the 5' RACE reads again in MiXCR, with one record for every CDR3 protein. The table has 500,000 to 550,000 distinct CDR3 sequences, around 20% seen once. The same specimen was also included in a second study, on T cells expressing NK-cell markers. That source notes: The use of an anti-gamma-delta TCR antibody, which was added in several experiments, restricted sorting to T cells expressing alpha-beta TCR.

Sequencing was carried out using CD4+ T cells sorted from blood. This sequence was found in a woman between 18 and 30 years old in good health.

The CDR3 sequence: CASSSTLTATEAFF. In DNA, the CDR3 is TGCGCCAGCAGCTCCACCCTTACAGCCACTGAAGCTTTCTTT. The chain is built from TRBV5-1 and TRBJ1-1; no clear D gene. Between the trimmed V and J ends, which lost 3 bases and 4 bases, there was a span of 13 bases. This CDR3 contains 14 residues. Germline V lookup: CDR1 SGHRS, CDR2 YFSETQ.